Detailed here is one T cell receptor beta chain. The antigen is undetermined. Germline-derived CDR1 and CDR2 are SGHTA and FQGNSA. The V gene lost 3 bases and the J gene lost 6 bases, with 15 bases spanning the gap. This CDR3 is built from 15 residues. The entry originates in a study of beta chain features in type 1 diabetes. Whole-study findings and limits: Resolution of whether HLA type affects TCRB rearrangement was not achieved here.

All of the isolated RNA was reverse transcribed, so expressed TCRB transcripts were sequenced. Sequencing used immunoSEQ multiplex PCR; TCRdb keeps in-frame clones, though not all of them. The sample records under 450,000 clones, around 13% being singletons. V gene TRBV7-2 combines with J gene TRBJ2-1, with a possible D match to TRBD1 (6 bases). The clonotype was recovered from a man younger than 40 in good health. The specimen sequenced was naive CD4+ T cells from blood. In DNA form, the CDR3 reads TGTGCCAGCAGCTTGTTTGCAGGGGCGCGCAATGAGCAGTTCTTC. Protein product: CASSLFAGARNEQFF.